The entry below describes one T cell receptor (beta chain). Its antigen target is currently unknown. The record has no base qualities; no much larger clone is one base away. TCRbeta CDR3 regions were amplified from genomic DNA by means of the immunoSEQ Assay, a bias-controlled multiplex PCR. In the original analysis: The number of nucleated cells in each sample was estimated by amplification of reference gene primers within the assay. Sequence reads were collapsed and filtered to measure the absolute abundance of every unique TCRbeta CDR3 rearrangement. For each sample, productive Simpson clonality was calculated as the square root of Simpson's diversity index over productive rearrangements. TCRdb provides this immuneACCESS table in a form limited to in-frame rearrangements. Some clones are lacking; in checked studies, under half of them reflect an unresolved V gene, and why the rest are absent is not known. V and J calls and clone size follow that table, whereas D and trimming were derived from the DNA. The sample records roughly 330,000 clones, roughly 87% of which are singletons. Of the sample, roughly 8.9% falls within the top ten clones.

This record comes from a study of blood T cell repertoires in COVID-19 (dated by TCRdb to the early 2020s). With respect to the entire study: Samples from collaborators originated in the United States, Italy and Spain and spanned both the acute and convalescent phases of COVID-19. The material from the prospective study consisted of cDNA or gDNA derived from T cells, B-cell-depleted T cells, or PBMCs. Subjects who had been exposed to COVID-19, were actively infected with it, or had recovered from it provided the deeply sampled blood TCRbeta repertoires that made up the dataset. The repertoires were made available in a free public database intended to serve as a resource for research on the immune response to SARS-CoV-2. Samples were obtained from the ongoing ImmuneRACE study (first 160 participants) and from about 1,300 subjects provided by 6 global collaborators. The sample metadata nearly always contained a de-identified subject ID, COVID-19 status, age in years and sex. Where available, HLA class I and class II types were obtained from metadata supplied by the sample provider rather than from assay-based typing.

The CDR3 goes from the cysteine to the phenylalanine over 12 residues. Only the CDR3 region is kept as DNA, spanning 36 bases read in frame from base 1. At the junction V is shortened by 4 bases and J by 9 bases, with 13 bases in between. The germline V gene supplies CDR1 SGHTA and CDR2 FQGNSA. Study-level results and caveats: How much clinical and demographic metadata was included differed by source and by participant, and the metadata was provided uncurated.

In Seattle, one collaborating source enrolled patients while the infection was active and tracked those patients longitudinally over the course of disease. The collaborating institutions used their own protocols to collect whole blood in K2EDTA tubes. Collaborator samples were shipped for TCRbeta analysis as frozen whole blood, isolated PBMCs, or DNA extracted from either sample type. The rearranged chain carries TRBV7-2 and TRBJ2-7; tentative D gene TRBD1, with 5 bases matching. This TCR derives from a man aged 25 to 45 with COVID-19, enrolled during active disease. The sample consisted of peripheral blood. The CDR3 reads as follows: CASSWPGQGQYF. DNA sequence: TGTGCCAGCAGCTGGCCAGGGCAGGGGCAGTACTTC.